Each of the 22 T cell receptor beta chains below was sequenced from the same sample in a study of T cells expressing NK-cell markers. TCRdb re-called the 5' RACE reads, yielding one record per CDR3 amino acid sequence without DNA. This repertoire comprises 120,000 to 150,000 distinct CDR3 sequences; its ten largest clones make up 12%. Sequencing input: blood T cells: a sorted CD56 or NKG2C T cell subset, CD4+ or CD8+ T cells, or bulk PBMC T cells (not recorded which). All receptors come from a man between 18 and 35 years old in good health.

The chain links TRBV5-4 to TRBJ2-1; TCRdb names TRBD2, which stays unverified in the absence of DNA. The germline V gene encodes CDR1 SGHNT and CDR2 YYREEE (reference sequence). The CDR3 extends over 19 amino acids. The CDR3 loop reads CASSLAWTSGRSSYNEQFF.

V is TRBV19 and J is TRBJ2-6; as DNA is missing, the TRBD2 call by TCRdb cannot be tested. Germline V lookup: CDR1 LNHDA, CDR2 SQIVND (reference sequence). The CDR3 extends over 16 amino acids. CDR3 in amino acids: CASSMLGLSGANVLTF.

This rearrangement joins TRBV29-1 to TRBJ1-2; the TCRdb call, TRBD1, lacks DNA for checking. Per the germline V gene, CDR1 is SQVTM and CDR2 is ANQGSEA. This CDR3 has 11 amino acids. CDR3 sequence reads: CSAKGGLGYTF.

CDR3 residues: CASSYRRVYGYTF. The V and J genes are TRBV6-5 and TRBJ1-2. Germline assignment: CDR1 MNHEY and CDR2 SVGAGI. This CDR3 has 13 amino acids.

This chain joins TRBV21-1 and TRBJ2-1; TCRdb returns TRBD2, unconfirmable since there is no DNA. TRBV21-1 is classified as a pseudogene. CDR3 size: 14 residues. CDR3 amino acids: CASSKAWDGDEQFF.

This chain joins TRBV6-1 and TRBJ2-3. Per germline, CDR1 MNHNS and CDR2 SASEGT. CDR3 size: 14 residues. The CDR3 loop is CASSENHPADTQYF.

The V call is TRBV20-1, the J call TRBJ2-1; TCRdb's assignment of TRBD2 cannot be checked, as there is no DNA. The length of the CDR3 is 12 residues. Germline lookup yields CDR1 DFQATT and CDR2 SNEGSKA (reference sequence). This CDR3 reads CTGASGINEQFF.

The V gene is TRBV5-1, the J gene TRBJ2-1; TCRdb calls TRBD1, which cannot be checked without DNA. The CDR3 loop spans 15 amino acids. Germline lookup yields CDR1 SGHRS and CDR2 YFSETQ. CDR3 amino acids: CASSQRTGGQAEQFF.

The rearrangement joins TRBV12-3 or TRBV12-4 to TRBJ2-2; as DNA is missing, the TRBD1 call by TCRdb cannot be tested. There are 17 residues in the CDR3. CDR3 sequence: CASSFSAGQRNTGELFF.

This chain links TRBV27 with TRBJ2-5; TCRdb designates TRBD1, a call that cannot be tested without DNA. The CDR3 is made up of 14 amino acids. Germline V gives CDR1 MNHEY, CDR2 SMNVEV (reference sequence). CDR3 loop: CASSLWGGVETQYF.

The chain couples TRBV19 to TRBJ2-7; no DNA is available, so the TRBD1 call from TCRdb remains unchecked. The CDR3 is 15 residues long. CDR1 and CDR2 from the germline V gene are LNHDA and SQIVND (reference sequence). The CDR3 sequence: CASSISPGQGHEQYF.

The chain uses TRBV11-1 and TRBJ2-3; TCRdb names TRBD2, which stays unverified in the absence of DNA. This CDR3 contains 20 residues. Germline lookup yields CDR1 SGHAT and CDR2 FQDESV (reference sequence). The CDR3 sequence is CASSPRLAGGGYASTDTQYF.

The V and J genes are TRBV19 and TRBJ2-7; TCRdb's D call, TRBD2, is unchecked because there is no DNA. CDR3 size: 14 residues. Germline lookup yields CDR1 LNHDA and CDR2 SQIVND (reference sequence). CDR3 in amino acids: CASSPRTTSYEQYF.

The V and J genes are TRBV6-5 and TRBJ2-5. This CDR3 is 14 amino acids long. Germline lookup yields CDR1 MNHEY and CDR2 SVGAGI. The CDR3: CASSYEVSQETQYF.

The chain carries TRBV24-1 and TRBJ2-1; TCRdb's D gene call, TRBD2, goes unchecked for lack of DNA. The CDR3 runs to 15 residues. Germline V lookup: CDR1 KGHDR, CDR2 SFDVKD. CDR3 in amino acids: CATSDSSSGYNEQFF.

The chain carries TRBV4-2 and TRBJ2-1; TCRdb returns TRBD2, unconfirmable since there is no DNA. The CDR3 runs to 14 residues. Germline V CDR1 and CDR2: LGHNA, YNFKEQ. The chain's CDR3 is CASSPRLAYNEQFF.

This sequence joins TRBV4-3 and TRBJ2-5; without DNA, the TCRdb call of TRBD2 cannot be checked. CDR1 and CDR2 from the germline V gene are LGHNA and YSLEER. CDR3 length equals 15 residues. This CDR3 is CASSGGALYQETQYF.

The V call is TRBV6-5, the J call TRBJ2-1; absent DNA, TCRdb's TRBD2 call cannot be checked. This CDR3 contains 15 residues. Germline lookup yields CDR1 MNHEY and CDR2 SVGAGI. The chain's CDR3 is CASSPGTSGYNEQFF.

The rearrangement joins TRBV6-2 or TRBV6-3 to TRBJ2-1; TCRdb reports TRBD1, a call that lacks DNA to check it against. There are 17 residues in the CDR3. Germline assignment: CDR1 MNHEY and CDR2 SVGEGT. CDR3 sequence: CASSSVKGVEGYNEQFF.

This rearrangement joins TRBV21-1 to TRBJ2-1. TRBV21-1 is flagged as a pseudogene. The CDR3 spans 16 residues. The CDR3 sequence: CASNKGSGERLNEQFF.

The rearrangement uses TRBV6-5 and TRBJ1-2. CDR1 MNHEY and CDR2 SVGAGI come from the germline V gene. This CDR3 has 12 amino acids. The CDR3 loop is CASSYYSGPYTF.

This chain links TRBV19 with TRBJ1-5. The CDR3 has 17 residues. Germline V gives CDR1 LNHDA, CDR2 SQIVND (reference sequence). The CDR3 sequence: CASRGILSRHSNQPQHF.